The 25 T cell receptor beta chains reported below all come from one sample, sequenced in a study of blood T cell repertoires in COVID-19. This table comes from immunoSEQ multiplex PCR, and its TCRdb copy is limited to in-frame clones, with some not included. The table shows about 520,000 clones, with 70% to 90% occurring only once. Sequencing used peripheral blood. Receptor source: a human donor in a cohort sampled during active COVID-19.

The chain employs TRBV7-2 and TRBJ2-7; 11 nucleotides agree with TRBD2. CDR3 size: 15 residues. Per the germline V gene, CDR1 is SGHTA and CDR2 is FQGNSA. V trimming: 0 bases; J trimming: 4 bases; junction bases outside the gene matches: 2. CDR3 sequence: CASSLALAGVYEQYF. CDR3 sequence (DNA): TGTGCCAGCAGCTTAGCACTAGCGGGAGTATACGAGCAGTACTTC.

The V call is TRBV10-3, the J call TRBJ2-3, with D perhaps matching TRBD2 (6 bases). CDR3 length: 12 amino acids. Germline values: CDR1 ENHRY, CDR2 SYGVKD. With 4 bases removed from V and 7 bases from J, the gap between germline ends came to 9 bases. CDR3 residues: CAISVGTYTQYF. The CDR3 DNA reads TGTGCCATCAGTGTGGGGACTTATACGCAGTATTTT.

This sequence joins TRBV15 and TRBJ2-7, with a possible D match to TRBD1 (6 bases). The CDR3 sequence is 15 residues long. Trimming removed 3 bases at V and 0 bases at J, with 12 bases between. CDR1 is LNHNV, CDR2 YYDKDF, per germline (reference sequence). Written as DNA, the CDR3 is TGTGCCACCAGCAGCCATCACAGGGACTCCTACGAGCAGTACTTC. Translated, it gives CATSSHHRDSYEQYF.

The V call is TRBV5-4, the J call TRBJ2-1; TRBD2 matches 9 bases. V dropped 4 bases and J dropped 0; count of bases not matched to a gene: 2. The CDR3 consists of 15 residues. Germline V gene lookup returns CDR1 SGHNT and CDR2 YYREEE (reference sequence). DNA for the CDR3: TGTGCCAGCAGCATGACTAGCGGCTCCTACAATGAGCAGTTCTTC. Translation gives CASSMTSGSYNEQFF.

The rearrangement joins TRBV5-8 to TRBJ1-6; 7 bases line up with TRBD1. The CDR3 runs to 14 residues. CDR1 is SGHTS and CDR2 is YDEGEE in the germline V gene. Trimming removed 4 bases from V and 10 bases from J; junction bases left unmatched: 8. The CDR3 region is CASSRRQGGSPLHF. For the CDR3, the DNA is TGTGCCAGCAGCCGCCGACAGGGTGGCTCACCCCTCCACTTT.

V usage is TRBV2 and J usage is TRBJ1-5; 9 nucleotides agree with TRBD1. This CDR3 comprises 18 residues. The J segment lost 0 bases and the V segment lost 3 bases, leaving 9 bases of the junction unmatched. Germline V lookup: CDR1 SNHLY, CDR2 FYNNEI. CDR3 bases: TGTGCCAGCAGTGAGGGAGTGGACAGGGGTAATAGCAATCAGCCCCAGCATTTT. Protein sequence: CASSEGVDRGNSNQPQHF.

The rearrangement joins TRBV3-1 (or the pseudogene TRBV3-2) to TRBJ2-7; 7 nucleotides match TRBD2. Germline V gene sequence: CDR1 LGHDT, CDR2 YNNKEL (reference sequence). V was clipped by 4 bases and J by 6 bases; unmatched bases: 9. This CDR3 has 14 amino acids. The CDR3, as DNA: TGTGCCAGCAGCCCCCTGGGAGGGGAGGGCGAGCAGTACTTC. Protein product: CASSPLGGEGEQYF.

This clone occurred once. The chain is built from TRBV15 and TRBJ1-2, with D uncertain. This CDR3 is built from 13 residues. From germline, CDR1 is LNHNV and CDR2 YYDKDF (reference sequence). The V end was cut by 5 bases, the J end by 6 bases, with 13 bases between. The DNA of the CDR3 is TGTGCCACCAGCCGAATCCGGGTGGATGGCTACACCTTC. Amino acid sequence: CATSRIRVDGYTF. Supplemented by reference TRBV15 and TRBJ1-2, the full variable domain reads DAMVIQNPRYQVTQFGKPVTLSCSQTLNHNVMYWYQQKSSQAPKLLFHYYDKDFNNEADTPDNFQSRRPNTSFCFLDIRSPGLGDTAMYLCATSRIRVDGYTFGSGTRLTVV.

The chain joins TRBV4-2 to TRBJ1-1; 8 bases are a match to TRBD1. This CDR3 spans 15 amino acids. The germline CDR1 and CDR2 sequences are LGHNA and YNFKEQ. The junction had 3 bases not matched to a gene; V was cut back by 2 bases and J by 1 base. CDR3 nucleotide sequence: TGTGCCAGCAGCCAAACCGGGACAGGGAACACTGAAGCTTTCTTT. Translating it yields CASSQTGTGNTEAFF.

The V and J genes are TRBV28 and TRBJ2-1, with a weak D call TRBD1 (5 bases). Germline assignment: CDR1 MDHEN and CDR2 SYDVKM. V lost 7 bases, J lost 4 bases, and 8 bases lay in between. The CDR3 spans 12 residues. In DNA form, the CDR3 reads TGTGCCAGCACACAGGCTTACAATGAGCAGTTCTTC. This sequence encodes CASTQAYNEQFF. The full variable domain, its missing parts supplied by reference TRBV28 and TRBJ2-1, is DVKVTQSSRYLVKRTGEKVFLECVQDMDHENMFWYRQDPGLGLRLIYFSYDVKMKEKGDIPEGYSVSREKKERFSLILESASTNQTSMYLCASTQAYNEQFFGPGTRLTVL.

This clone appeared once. This chain's CDR3 is CASSFHSGGPYNEQFF. DNA for the CDR3: TGTGCCAGCAGTTTTCATAGCGGGGGACCCTACAATGAGCAGTTCTTC. This sequence joins TRBV28 and TRBJ2-1; 9 nucleotides line up with TRBD2. The ends lost 3 bases at V and 2 bases at J; junction bases unmatched: 5. The CDR3 is 16 residues long. CDR1 and CDR2 from the germline V gene are MDHEN and SYDVKM.

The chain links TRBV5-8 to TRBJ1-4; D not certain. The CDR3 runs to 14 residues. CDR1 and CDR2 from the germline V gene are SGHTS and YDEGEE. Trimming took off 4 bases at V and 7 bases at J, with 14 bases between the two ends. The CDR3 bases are TGTGCCAGCAGCCCTGACTACAGACCTGAAAAACTGTTTTTT. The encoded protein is CASSPDYRPEKLFF.

The CDR3 here is CASTTLDRAFYGYTF. The CDR3 nucleotides are TGTGCCAGTACCACCCTTGACAGGGCATTCTATGGCTACACCTTC. This chain joins TRBV19 and TRBJ1-2; 7 bases are a match to TRBD1. V shed 7 bases and J 4 bases; nucleotides not matched to a gene: 12. The CDR3 length is 15 residues. Germline-derived CDR1 and CDR2 are LNHDA and SQIVND (reference sequence).

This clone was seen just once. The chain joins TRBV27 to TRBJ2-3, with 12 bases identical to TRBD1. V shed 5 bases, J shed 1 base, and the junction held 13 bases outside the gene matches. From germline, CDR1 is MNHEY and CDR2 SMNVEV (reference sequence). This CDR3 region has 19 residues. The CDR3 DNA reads TGTGCCAGCAGTCTCCGGGACAGGGGGCTGACCGGGGGCACAGATACGCAGTATTTT. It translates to CASSLRDRGLTGGTDTQYF.

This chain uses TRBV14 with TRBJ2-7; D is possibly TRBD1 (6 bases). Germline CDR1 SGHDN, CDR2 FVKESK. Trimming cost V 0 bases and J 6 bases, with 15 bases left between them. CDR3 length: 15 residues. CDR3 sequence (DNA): TGTGCCAGCAGCCAAGACTGGAACAGGGTGGGCGAGCAGTACTTC. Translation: CASSQDWNRVGEQYF.

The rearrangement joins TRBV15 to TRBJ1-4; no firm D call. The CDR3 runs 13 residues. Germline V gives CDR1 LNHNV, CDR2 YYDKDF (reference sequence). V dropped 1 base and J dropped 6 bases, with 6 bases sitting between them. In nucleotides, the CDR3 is TGTGCCACCAGCAGAGCCGGGGATGAAAAACTGTTTTTT. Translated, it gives CATSRAGDEKLFF.

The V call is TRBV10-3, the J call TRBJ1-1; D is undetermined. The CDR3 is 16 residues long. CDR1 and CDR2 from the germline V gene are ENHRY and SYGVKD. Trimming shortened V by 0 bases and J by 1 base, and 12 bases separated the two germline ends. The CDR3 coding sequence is TGTGCCATCAGTGAGTCTTCTAACGCGGGGAACACTGAAGCTTTCTTT. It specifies CAISESSNAGNTEAFF.

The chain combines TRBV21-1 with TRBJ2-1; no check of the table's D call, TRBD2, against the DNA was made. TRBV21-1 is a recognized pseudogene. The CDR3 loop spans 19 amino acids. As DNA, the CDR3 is TGTGCCAGCAGCAAAGATAGGACTAGCAACGACCCCACCTACAATGAGCAGTTCTTC. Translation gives CASSKDRTSNDPTYNEQFF.

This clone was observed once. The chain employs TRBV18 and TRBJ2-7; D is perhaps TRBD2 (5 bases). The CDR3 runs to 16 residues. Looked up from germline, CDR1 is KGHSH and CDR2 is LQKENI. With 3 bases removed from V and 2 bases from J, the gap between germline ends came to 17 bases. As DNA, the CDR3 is TGTGCCAGCTCACCCTGGACTCTCCCCGCGGCCTACGAGCAGTACTTC. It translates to CASSPWTLPAAYEQYF.

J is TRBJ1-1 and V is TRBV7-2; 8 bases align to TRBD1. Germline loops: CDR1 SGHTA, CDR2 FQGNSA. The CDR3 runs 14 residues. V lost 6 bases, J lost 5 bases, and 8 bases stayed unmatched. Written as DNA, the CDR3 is TGTGCCAGCAGGAAGACAGGGGAAGGAACTGAAGCTTTCTTT. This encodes CASRKTGEGTEAFF.

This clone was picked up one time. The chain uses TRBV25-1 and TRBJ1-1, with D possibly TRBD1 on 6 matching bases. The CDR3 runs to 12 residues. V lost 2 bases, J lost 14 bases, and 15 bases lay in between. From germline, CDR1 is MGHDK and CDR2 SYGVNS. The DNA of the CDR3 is TGTGCCAGCAGTGAAGATTGGGGACACTTCTTCTTT. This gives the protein CASSEDWGHFFF.

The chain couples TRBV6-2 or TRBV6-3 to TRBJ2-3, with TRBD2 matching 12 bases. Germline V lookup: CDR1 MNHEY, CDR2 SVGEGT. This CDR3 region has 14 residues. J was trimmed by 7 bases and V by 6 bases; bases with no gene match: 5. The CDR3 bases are TGTGCCAGCAGCACCGGGACTAGCGGGCATACGCAGTATTTT. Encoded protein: CASSTGTSGHTQYF.

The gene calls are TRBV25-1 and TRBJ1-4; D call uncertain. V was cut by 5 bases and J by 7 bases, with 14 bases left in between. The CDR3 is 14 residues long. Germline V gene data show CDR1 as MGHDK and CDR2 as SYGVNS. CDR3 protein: CASSSSSSGEKLFF. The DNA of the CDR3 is TGTGCCAGCAGTTCGTCTTCTAGTGGTGAAAAACTGTTTTTT.

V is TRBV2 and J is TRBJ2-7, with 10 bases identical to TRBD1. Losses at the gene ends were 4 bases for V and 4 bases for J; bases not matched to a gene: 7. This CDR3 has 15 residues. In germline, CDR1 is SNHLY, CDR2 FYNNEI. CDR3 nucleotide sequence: TGTGCCAGCAGTGTCTTCCGACAGGGGGCGTACGAGCAGTACTTC. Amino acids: CASSVFRQGAYEQYF.

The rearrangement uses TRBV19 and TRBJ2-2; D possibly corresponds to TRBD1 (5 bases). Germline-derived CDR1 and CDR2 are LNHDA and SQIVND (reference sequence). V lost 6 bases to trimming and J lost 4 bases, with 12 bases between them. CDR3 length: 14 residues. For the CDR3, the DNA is TGTGCCAGTAGGACAGCTGAGACCACCGGGGAGCTGTTTTTT. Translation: CASRTAETTGELFF.